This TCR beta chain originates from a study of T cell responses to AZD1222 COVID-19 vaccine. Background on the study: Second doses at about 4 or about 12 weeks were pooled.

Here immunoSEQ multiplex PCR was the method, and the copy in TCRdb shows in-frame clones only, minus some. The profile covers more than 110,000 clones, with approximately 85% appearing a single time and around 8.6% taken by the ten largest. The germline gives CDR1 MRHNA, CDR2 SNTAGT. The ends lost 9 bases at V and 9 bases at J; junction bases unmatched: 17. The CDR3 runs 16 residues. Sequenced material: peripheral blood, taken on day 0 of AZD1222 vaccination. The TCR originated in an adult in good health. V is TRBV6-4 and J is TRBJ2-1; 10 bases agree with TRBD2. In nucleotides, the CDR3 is TGTGCCAGAAGGAATCTAGCGGGAGTCGCTCGCGGTGAGCAGTTCTTC. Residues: CARRNLAGVARGEQFF.